These T cell receptor beta chains were read from a single sample in a study of cytomegalovirus exposure and HLA in healthy donors. Measured with immunoSEQ multiplex PCR; TCRdb has only the in-frame clones, and not every one. This table has 150,000 to 200,000 clones, 81% appearing once. The sequenced sample was PBMCs. Receptors originate from a woman aged 25 to 39 in good health and CMV-seronegative. The CDR3 runs from the conserved cysteine through the conserved F or W. A D gene is named only where the DNA matches it firmly. Expanded clones are given a class, and other clones once, few, many or no size at all.

few,TRBD1,TRBV10-3,TRBJ2-7,CAISGGQSYEQYF,TGTGCCATCAGTGGGGGACAGAGCTACGAGCAGTACTTC
-,-,TRBV21-1,TRBJ1-5,CASGPEGGDQPQHF,TGTGCCAGTGGGCCCGAGGGAGGGGATCAGCCCCAGCATTTT
-,-,TRBV5-1,TRBJ2-1,CASSEGDVRNEQFF,TGCGCCAGCTCGGAGGGTGATGTGCGCAATGAGCAGTTCTTC
-,TRBD2,TRBV27,TRBJ2-3,CASSLAGPADTQYF,TGTGCCAGCAGTCTAGCGGGGCCCGCAGATACGCAGTATTTT
-,-,TRBV15,TRBJ2-3,CATSRDGATGDTQYF,TGTGCCACCAGCAGAGATGGGGCCACGGGAGATACGCAGTATTTT
-,-,TRBV7-9,TRBJ2-1,CASSYTYNEQFF,TGTGCCAGCAGCTATACTTACAATGAGCAGTTCTTC
few,TRBD1,TRBV18,TRBJ1-2,CASSTQGNGYTF,TGTGCCAGCTCGACACAGGGGAATGGCTACACCTTC
-,TRBD1,TRBV5-1,TRBJ1-1,CASSLADRGEYEAFF,TGCGCCAGCAGCTTGGCCGACAGGGGGGAGTATGAAGCTTTCTTT
-,TRBD1,TRBV7-9,TRBJ2-3,CASSDGQGPDTQYF,TGTGCCAGCAGCGATGGACAGGGCCCAGATACGCAGTATTTT
-,-,TRBV27,TRBJ1-2,CASSSRGWDYGYTF,TGTGCCAGCAGTTCCAGGGGATGGGACTATGGCTACACCTTC
-,TRBD1,TRBV5-8,TRBJ1-5,CASSKWTGSNQPQHF,TGTGCCAGCAGCAAATGGACAGGGAGCAATCAGCCCCAGCATTTT
-,-,TRBV9,TRBJ2-3,CASSVVGGYTDTQYF,TGTGCCAGCAGCGTAGTAGGCGGTTACACAGATACGCAGTATTTT
-,TRBD1,TRBV18,TRBJ1-6,CASSGDRGNSPLHF,TGTGCCAGCTCGGGGGACAGGGGGAATTCACCCCTCCACTTT
-,TRBD2,TRBV5-1,TRBJ2-3,CASSFEAGGGYTQYF,TGCGCCAGCAGCTTCGAAGCGGGAGGGGGGTATACGCAGTATTTT
-,TRBD2,TRBV30,TRBJ2-1,CAWSVLAGYNEQFF,TGTGCCTGGAGTGTACTAGCGGGGTACAATGAGCAGTTCTTC
-,TRBD1,TRBV14,TRBJ1-2,CASSRDRVGYTF,TGTGCCAGCAGCCGGGACAGGGTCGGCTACACCTTC
-,TRBD1,TRBV14,TRBJ2-7,CASSQVVRDRGYLNQLQSSYEQYF,TGTGCCAGCAGCCAAGTCGTTAGGGACAGGGGGTACCTAAACCAACTTCAGAGCTCCTACGAGCAGTACTTC
once,TRBD1,TRBV6-5,TRBJ2-7,CASSYPGQGIGEQYF,TGTGCCAGCAGTTACCCGGGACAGGGGATAGGCGAGCAGTACTTC
many,-,TRBV27,TRBJ1-6,CASSLGQTNSPLHF,TGTGCCAGCAGTTTAGGGCAGACCAATTCACCCCTCCACTTT
-,TRBD1,TRBV4-1,TRBJ2-7,CASSPGQGSTYEQYF,TGCGCCAGCAGCCCCGGACAGGGTTCAACCTACGAGCAGTACTTC
few,TRBD1,TRBV27,TRBJ1-2,CASSLTPDRVGGYTF,TGTGCCAGCAGTCTGACTCCGGACAGGGTGGGGGGCTACACCTTC
-,TRBD1,TRBV5-6,TRBJ1-2,CASSLRAFRGRADYGYTF,TGTGCCAGCAGCTTGCGCGCGTTTAGGGGGCGGGCGGACTATGGCTACACCTTC
-,-,TRBV28,TRBJ2-7,CAVRFSSYEQYF,TGTGCCGTCCGATTTAGCTCCTACGAGCAGTACTTC
-,-,TRBV7-8,TRBJ2-3,CASSSTKGRGDTQYF,TGTGCCAGCAGCTCGACAAAGGGAAGGGGAGATACGCAGTATTTT
-,TRBD1,TRBV5-1,TRBJ2-3,CASSSARQGGTDTQYF,TGCGCCAGCAGCTCCGCTCGACAGGGTGGTACAGATACGCAGTATTTT
-,TRBD2,TRBV6-4,TRBJ2-1,CASSEGLAGGNEQFF,TGTGCCAGCAGTGAGGGACTAGCGGGGGGCAATGAGCAGTTCTTC
-,-,TRBV6-1,TRBJ2-7,CASRRSGIVYEQYF,TGTGCCAGCAGGCGGTCAGGGATCGTCTACGAGCAGTACTTC
few,TRBD1,TRBV18,TRBJ2-7,CASSPRQGTYEQYF,TGTGCCAGCTCACCCCGACAGGGTACCTACGAGCAGTACTTC
-,TRBD2,TRBV7-8,TRBJ2-7,CASSPSQREEQYF,TGTGCCAGCAGCCCTAGTCAGCGGGAAGAGCAGTACTTC
many,TRBD2,TRBV11-2,TRBJ2-7,CASSPPGLAGSYEQYF,TGTGCCAGCAGCCCCCCCGGGCTAGCGGGATCCTACGAGCAGTACTTC
-,TRBD1,TRBV5-1,TRBJ1-1,CASSLGDRVDTEAFF,TGCGCCAGCAGCTTGGGGGACAGGGTGGACACTGAAGCTTTCTTT
-,-,TRBV6-4,TRBJ1-1,CASSDIQDRLNTEAFF,TGTGCCAGCAGTGATATCCAGGACAGACTGAACACTGAAGCTTTCTTT
-,-,TRBV5-4,TRBJ1-1,CASSLPGVRLTEAFF,TGTGCCAGCAGCTTGCCCGGAGTAAGACTAACTGAAGCTTTCTTT
-,TRBD1,TRBV6-5,TRBJ2-5,CASRPGTGRAETQYF,TGTGCCAGCAGGCCCGGGACAGGGAGGGCGGAGACCCAGTACTTC
-,-,TRBV18,TRBJ2-7,CASSPPPTRRISKPVYEQYF,TGTGCCAGCTCACCACCCCCCACCCGGCGGATATCTAAGCCTGTCTACGAGCAGTACTTC
once,TRBD1,TRBV6-6,TRBJ1-4,CASSYPTGGVEKLFF,TGTGCCAGCAGTTACCCGACAGGGGGGGTGGAAAAACTGTTTTTT
-,-,TRBV10-3,TRBJ2-4,CAISTQGYDKNIQYF,TGTGCCATCAGCACACAGGGATACGACAAAAACATTCAGTACTTC
once,TRBD2,TRBV7-8,TRBJ2-1,CASGGEGLVNEQFF,TGTGCCAGCGGCGGGGAGGGCCTAGTCAATGAGCAGTTCTTC
-,TRBD1,TRBV11-3,TRBJ1-4,CASSASTGYNEKLFF,TGTGCCAGCAGCGCGTCGACAGGGTATAATGAAAAACTGTTTTTT
-,-,TRBV6-5,TRBJ2-7,CASSPPGLMSGEQYF,TGTGCCAGCAGCCCCCCGGGACTCATGAGCGGCGAGCAGTACTTC
-,TRBD2,TRBV6-1,TRBJ2-2,CASSDGWLAEETGELFF,TGTGCCAGCAGTGATGGGTGGCTAGCGGAGGAGACCGGGGAGCTGTTTTTT
-,TRBD2,TRBV2,TRBJ2-5,CASGKGLAGAGETQYF,TGTGCCAGCGGAAAGGGCCTAGCGGGGGCGGGAGAGACCCAGTACTTC